The 13 T cell receptor beta chains listed next were all sequenced from one sample in a study of blood T cell repertoires in COVID-19. Libraries were prepared by immunoSEQ multiplex PCR; TCRdb keeps only in-frame clonotypes and omits some of them. Among about 170,000 clones listed, around three quarters were seen once. The sample was PBMCs or T cells enriched from blood (not recorded which). The receptors stem from a woman aged 65 to 85 in a cohort exposed to, infected with or recovered from COVID-19 (not recorded which).

The chain couples TRBV6-5 to TRBJ2-1; D is unresolved. This CDR3 has 13 amino acids. Deletions cut 7 bases from V and 1 base from J, with 8 bases between. Germline-derived CDR1 and CDR2 are MNHEY and SVGAGI. The CDR3 sequence: CASTADSYNEQFF. In DNA form, the CDR3 reads TGTGCCAGCACGGCGGATTCCTACAATGAGCAGTTCTTC.

In its sample, this clone was seen a few times. The chain links TRBV11-2 to TRBJ2-7, with a possible D match to TRBD2 (6 bases). Deletions cut 5 bases from V and 2 bases from J, with 10 bases between. Germline V lookup: CDR1 SGHAT, CDR2 FQNNGV. The length of the CDR3 is 13 residues. Here the CDR3 reads CASSPSEAYEQYF. In DNA form, the CDR3 reads TGTGCCAGCAGCCCTAGCGAGGCCTACGAGCAGTACTTC.

The rearrangement uses TRBV2 and TRBJ1-5; D remains unclear. Trimming pared 1 base from V and 2 bases from J, leaving 9 bases between. The CDR3 runs to 15 residues. Germline V gene lookup returns CDR1 SNHLY and CDR2 FYNNEI. This chain's CDR3 is CASSEGGYGNQPQHF. DNA of the CDR3: TGTGCCAGCAGTGAAGGAGGGTATGGCAATCAGCCCCAGCATTTT. Full variable domain (rest looked up from reference TRBV2 and TRBJ1-5): EPEVTQTPSHQVTQMGQEVILRCVPISNHLYFYWYRQILGQKVEFLVSFYNNEISEKSEIFDDQFSVERPDGSNFTLKIRSTKLEDSAMYFCASSEGGYGNQPQHFGDGTRLSIL.

The rearrangement uses TRBV4-1 and TRBJ1-5, with TRBD1 matching 11 bases. The V gene end was trimmed by 3 bases and the J gene end by 6 bases; junction bases not matched to a gene: 4. The CDR3 is made up of 15 amino acids. Germline-derived CDR1 and CDR2 are MGHRA and YSYEKL. The CDR3 coding sequence is TGCGCCAGCAGCCATGCGGACAGGGGGCCTCAGCCCCAGCATTTT. It is translated as CASSHADRGPQPQHF.

J is TRBJ1-4 and V is TRBV29-1; the D is unclear. The CDR3 is 12 residues long. CDR1 is SQVTM and CDR2 is ANQGSEA in the germline V gene. Trimming took 5 bases from V and 7 from J, leaving 11 bases between them. This chain's CDR3 is CSVREPTEKLFF. As DNA, the CDR3 is TGCAGCGTTCGAGAGCCCACTGAAAAACTGTTTTTT.

The V gene is TRBV9, the J gene TRBJ1-2, with 8 bases identical to TRBD1. The trim removed 4 bases at V and 3 bases at J, leaving 8 bases unmatched. This CDR3 has 15 amino acids. From germline, CDR1 is SGDLS and CDR2 YYNGEE. The CDR3 region has the DNA TGTGCCAGCAGCCCTACTGGACAGGGATACTATGGCTACACCTTC. Protein: CASSPTGQGYYGYTF.

The chain combines TRBV28 with TRBJ2-1, with TRBD1 identical over 7 bases. The CDR3 length is 14 residues. The germline V gene has CDR1 MDHEN and CDR2 SYDVKM. V was pared by 2 bases and J by 4 bases, with 2 bases of the junction left unmatched. Written as DNA, the CDR3 is TGTGCCAGCAGTTTACCGGGACAGTACAATGAGCAGTTCTTC. Translated: CASSLPGQYNEQFF.

The V gene is TRBV10-3, the J gene TRBJ1-2; no clear D gene. CDR1 ENHRY and CDR2 SYGVKD come from the germline V gene. The V end lost 11 bases, the J end lost 6 bases, and 19 bases lay between the germline ends. The CDR3 sequence is 13 residues long. The DNA of the CDR3 is TGTGCCGTCGGGAAGGGAATTAGGGATGGCTACACCTTC. Translating gives CAVGKGIRDGYTF.

The chain combines TRBV2 with TRBJ1-1, with 7 bases aligning to TRBD1. V lost 4 bases to trimming and J lost 4 bases; unmatched junction nucleotides: 3. This CDR3 spans 13 amino acids. Germline V gene lookup returns CDR1 SNHLY and CDR2 FYNNEI. In DNA form, the CDR3 reads TGTGCCAGCAGTGCTGCAGGGGGCACTGAAGCTTTCTTT. Translation: CASSAAGGTEAFF.

Only a few counts were recorded for this clone. The chain uses TRBV5-6 and TRBJ1-5; 7 bases are a match to TRBD1. The CDR3 totals 13 residues. V dropped 5 bases and J dropped 7; count of bases not matched to a gene: 6. Germline V gene lookup returns CDR1 SGHDT and CDR2 YYEEEE. CDR3 nucleotide sequence: TGTGCCAGCAGTCCCCTCAGGGGGCAGCCCCAGCATTTT. This codes for CASSPLRGQPQHF. Looking up the rest from reference TRBV5-6 and TRBJ1-5 gives the full variable domain: DAGVTQSPTHLIKTRGQQVTLRCSPKSGHDTVSWYQQALGQGPQFIFQYYEEEERQRGNFPDRFSGHQFPNYSSELNVNALLLGDSALYLCASSPLRGQPQHFGDGTRLSIL.

The chain uses TRBV1 and TRBJ2-1; whether TRBD2, the table's D call, matches the DNA was not checked. TRBV1 is labeled a pseudogene. The CDR3 is 11 amino acids. The CDR3 spells CTSSQRAEQFF. The CDR3 DNA reads as TGCACCAGCAGCCAGCGTGCTGAGCAGTTCTTC.

This chain connects TRBV15 to TRBJ2-2, with TRBD2 identical over 9 bases. Germline CDR1 LNHNV, CDR2 YYDKDF (reference sequence). The CDR3 has 15 amino acids. Losses at the gene ends were 0 bases for V and 8 bases for J; bases not matched to a gene: 4. CDR3 sequence: CATSRDITSGGELFF. CDR3 DNA sequence: TGTGCCACCAGCAGAGATATAACTAGCGGGGGGGAGCTGTTTTTT.

The V and J genes are TRBV7-2 and TRBJ2-1; the D gene is possibly TRBD1 (5 bases). The CDR3 is 15 residues long. CDR1 is SGHTA and CDR2 is FQGNSA in the germline V gene. Trimming left V 0 bases short and J 2 bases short, with 8 bases between. The CDR3, as DNA: TGTGCCAGCAGCTTAGCCTGGGGCCCCTACAATGAGCAGTTCTTC. Translation gives CASSLAWGPYNEQFF.